These T cell receptor beta chains were read from a single sample in a study of T cells in Graves' hyperthyroidism and ophthalmopathy. TCRdb re-called the multiplex PCR reads with MiXCR, one entry per CDR3 protein. The repertoire has some 350,000 distinct CDR3 sequences, 15% to 18% of them found once; the top ten carry 28%. Sample: blood. The receptor source for this set is a woman younger than 30 with Graves' hyperthyroidism that later progressed to Graves' ophthalmopathy. The CDR3 runs from the conserved cysteine through the conserved F or W. Fields, in order: V gene, clone size, D gene, J gene, CDR3 length, CDR3 protein, CDR3 DNA. A D gene is named only where the DNA matches it firmly. For some rows the clone size is stated as once, few or many, or as a class when expanded; others skip it.

v_call: TRBV7-2
clone_size: many
d_call: TRBD1
j_call: TRBJ1-4
cdr3_length: 15
cdr3_aa: CASSWTGGRNEKLFF
cdr3_nt: TGTGCCAGCAGCTGGACAGGGGGAAGAAATGAAAAACTGTTTTTT

v_call: TRBV24-1
clone_size: few
d_call: -
j_call: TRBJ2-1
cdr3_length: 12
cdr3_aa: CATSARINEQFF
cdr3_nt: TGTGCCACCAGTGCGCGAATCAATGAGCAGTTCTTC

v_call: TRBV27
clone_size: few
d_call: -
j_call: TRBJ1-5
cdr3_length: 15
cdr3_aa: CASSPGPIENQPQHF
cdr3_nt: TGTGCCAGCAGTCCTGGCCCGATAGAGAATCAGCCCCAGCATTTT

v_call: TRBV11-2
clone_size: -
d_call: -
j_call: TRBJ1-6
cdr3_length: 16
cdr3_aa: CASSLLAGCATGSLHF
cdr3_nt: TGTGCCAGCAGCTTATTAGCAGGGTGCGCGACGGGGTCCCTCCACTTT

v_call: TRBV20-1
clone_size: few
d_call: -
j_call: TRBJ1-5
cdr3_length: 14
cdr3_aa: CSANTWESNQPQHF
cdr3_nt: TGCAGTGCCAATACTTGGGAATCCAATCAGCCCCAGCATTTT

v_call: TRBV3-1
clone_size: many
d_call: -
j_call: TRBJ2-1
cdr3_length: 15
cdr3_aa: CASTGTSTSYNEQFF
cdr3_nt: TGTGCCAGCACAGGAACTAGTACTTCCTACAATGAGCAGTTCTTC

v_call: TRBV27
clone_size: many
d_call: TRBD1
j_call: TRBJ2-5
cdr3_length: 18
cdr3_aa: CASSLTSRGPSPAGTQYF
cdr3_nt: TGTGCCAGCAGTTTAACTTCTAGGGGGCCTTCCCCCGCAGGGACCCAGTACTTC

v_call: TRBV20-1
clone_size: -
d_call: TRBD2
j_call: TRBJ2-1
cdr3_length: 17
cdr3_aa: CSARDLGGGVGYNEQFF
cdr3_nt: TGCAGTGCTAGAGATCTCGGGGGGGGAGTGGGCTACAATGAGCAGTTCTTC

v_call: TRBV6-1
clone_size: -
d_call: TRBD2
j_call: TRBJ2-7
cdr3_length: 14
cdr3_aa: CAIPGTSDSYEQYF
cdr3_nt: TGTGCCATACCCGGGACTAGCGACTCCTACGAGCAGTACTTC

v_call: TRBV4-1
clone_size: -
d_call: TRBD2
j_call: TRBJ2-3
cdr3_length: 16
cdr3_aa: CASSLRRAGAGDTQYF
cdr3_nt: TGCGCCAGCAGCCTCAGAAGAGCGGGAGCAGGGGATACGCAGTATTTT

v_call: TRBV9
clone_size: -
d_call: TRBD1
j_call: TRBJ1-1
cdr3_length: 15
cdr3_aa: CASSVGRGTGTEAFF
cdr3_nt: TGTGCCAGCAGCGTAGGACGGGGGACAGGGACTGAAGCTTTCTTT

v_call: TRBV27
clone_size: many
d_call: -
j_call: TRBJ2-1
cdr3_length: 17
cdr3_aa: CASSSAAGTSPSNEQFF
cdr3_nt: TGTGCCAGCAGTTCTGCCGCCGGGACTTCTCCTAGCAATGAGCAGTTCTTC

v_call: TRBV10-3
clone_size: many
d_call: -
j_call: TRBJ2-7
cdr3_length: 13
cdr3_aa: CAISVGDLDEQYF
cdr3_nt: TGTGCCATCAGTGTGGGAGATCTCGACGAGCAGTACTTC

v_call: TRBV20-1
clone_size: many
d_call: TRBD2
j_call: TRBJ2-3
cdr3_length: 15
cdr3_aa: CSATSSGAFTDTQYF
cdr3_nt: TGCAGTGCTACAAGTAGCGGGGCCTTCACAGATACGCAGTATTTT

v_call: TRBV6-1
clone_size: many
d_call: -
j_call: TRBJ2-7
cdr3_length: 13
cdr3_aa: CASSDDSRYEQYF
cdr3_nt: TGTGCCAGCAGTGACGACAGTCGGTACGAGCAGTACTTC

v_call: TRBV20-1
clone_size: many
d_call: -
j_call: TRBJ2-1
cdr3_length: 13
cdr3_aa: CSAPAGAHNEQFF
cdr3_nt: TGCAGTGCTCCCGCGGGCGCGCACAATGAGCAGTTCTTC

v_call: TRBV10-3
clone_size: -
d_call: -
j_call: TRBJ2-3
cdr3_length: 14
cdr3_aa: CAISDTVRTDTQYF
cdr3_nt: TGCGCCATCAGTGACACGGTCCGCACAGATACGCAGTATTTT

v_call: TRBV11-2
clone_size: many
d_call: TRBD2
j_call: TRBJ2-3
cdr3_length: 17
cdr3_aa: CASSLDWGIAGTDTQYF
cdr3_nt: TGTGCCAGCAGCTTAGATTGGGGGATAGCGGGTACAGATACGCAGTATTTT

v_call: TRBV5-5
clone_size: -
d_call: TRBD2
j_call: TRBJ2-3
cdr3_length: 16
cdr3_aa: CASRPDASGMSDTQYF
cdr3_nt: TGTGCCAGCAGGCCTGATGCTAGCGGGATGTCAGATACGCAGTATTTT

v_call: TRBV6-2/TRBV6-3
clone_size: many
d_call: -
j_call: TRBJ2-7
cdr3_length: 13
cdr3_aa: CASSYTRAYEQYF
cdr3_nt: TGTGCCAGCAGTTATACGCGGGCCTACGAGCAGTACTTC

v_call: TRBV9
clone_size: -
d_call: TRBD2
j_call: TRBJ2-1
cdr3_length: 14
cdr3_aa: CASTPGLADNEQFF
cdr3_nt: TGTGCCAGCACCCCGGGACTAGCGGACAATGAGCAGTTCTTC

v_call: TRBV6-7
clone_size: -
d_call: -
j_call: TRBJ1-5
cdr3_length: 18
cdr3_aa: CASSYAVLGGGRVQPQHF
cdr3_nt: TGTGCCAGCAGTTACGCGGTGCTAGGGGGGGGGCGAGTTCAGCCCCAGCATTTT

v_call: TRBV12-3/TRBV12-4
clone_size: many
d_call: -
j_call: TRBJ1-5
cdr3_length: 14
cdr3_aa: CASSFLGSNQPQHF
cdr3_nt: TGTGCCAGCAGTTTCTTGGGTAGCAATCAGCCCCAGCATTTT

v_call: TRBV28
clone_size: many
d_call: -
j_call: TRBJ2-6
cdr3_length: 17
cdr3_aa: CASSFGSGWRGANVLTF
cdr3_nt: TGTGCCAGCAGTTTCGGGTCAGGGTGGCGCGGGGCCAACGTCCTGACTTTC

v_call: TRBV2
clone_size: many
d_call: TRBD2
j_call: TRBJ2-7
cdr3_length: 14
cdr3_aa: CASSEDPSGYEQYF
cdr3_nt: TGTGCCAGCAGTGAAGATCCTAGCGGCTACGAGCAGTACTTC

v_call: TRBV7-2
clone_size: many
d_call: TRBD2
j_call: TRBJ2-3
cdr3_length: 16
cdr3_aa: CASSLASGGSTDTQYF
cdr3_nt: TGTGCCAGCAGCTTAGCTAGCGGGGGATCCACAGATACGCAGTATTTT

v_call: TRBV2
clone_size: many
d_call: -
j_call: TRBJ2-5
cdr3_length: 14
cdr3_aa: CASSEIGLGETQYF
cdr3_nt: TGTGCCAGCAGTGAAATCGGGTTGGGCGAGACCCAGTACTTC

v_call: TRBV5-5
clone_size: many
d_call: TRBD1
j_call: TRBJ2-3
cdr3_length: 15
cdr3_aa: CASSPGTGSTDTQYF
cdr3_nt: TGTGCCAGCAGCCCCGGGACAGGCTCCACAGATACGCAGTATTTT

v_call: TRBV6-1
clone_size: many
d_call: -
j_call: TRBJ2-7
cdr3_length: 15
cdr3_aa: CASSEGIDQSGEQYF
cdr3_nt: TGTGCCAGCAGTGAAGGCATTGACCAGAGTGGCGAGCAGTACTTC

v_call: TRBV9
clone_size: -
d_call: -
j_call: TRBJ2-2
cdr3_length: 14
cdr3_aa: CASSVRAGGGELFF
cdr3_nt: TGTGCCAGCAGCGTAAGGGCCGGGGGCGGGGAGCTGTTTTTT

v_call: TRBV6-1
clone_size: few
d_call: -
j_call: TRBJ2-6
cdr3_length: 18
cdr3_aa: CASSAPSPGASGANVLTF
cdr3_nt: TGTGCCAGCAGTGCGCCCTCTCCCGGAGCCTCTGGGGCCAACGTCCTGACTTTC

v_call: TRBV7-9
clone_size: many
d_call: TRBD2
j_call: TRBJ2-1
cdr3_length: 18
cdr3_aa: CASSPRGREIGSYNEQFF
cdr3_nt: TGTGCCAGCAGCCCCCGCGGGCGGGAGATCGGCTCCTACAATGAGCAGTTCTTC

v_call: TRBV20-1
clone_size: many
d_call: TRBD1
j_call: TRBJ2-7
cdr3_length: 15
cdr3_aa: CSAPRPGQDAYEQYF
cdr3_nt: TGCAGTGCGCCAAGGCCGGGACAGGACGCCTACGAGCAGTACTTC

v_call: TRBV5-1
clone_size: many
d_call: TRBD2
j_call: TRBJ2-7
cdr3_length: 18
cdr3_aa: CASELGTSGTRPIYEQYF
cdr3_nt: TGCGCCAGCGAGCTGGGGACTAGCGGGACGCGGCCTATCTACGAGCAGTACTTC

v_call: TRBV28
clone_size: -
d_call: TRBD1
j_call: TRBJ1-3
cdr3_length: 12
cdr3_aa: CASSFPDRGVYF
cdr3_nt: TGTGCCAGCAGTTTTCCCGACAGGGGAGTATATTTT

v_call: TRBV9
clone_size: -
d_call: TRBD2
j_call: TRBJ2-5
cdr3_length: 15
cdr3_aa: CASSVQAGNQETQYF
cdr3_nt: TGTGCCAGCAGCGTACAAGCGGGAAACCAAGAGACCCAGTACTTC

v_call: TRBV28
clone_size: few
d_call: TRBD1
j_call: TRBJ1-2
cdr3_length: 15
cdr3_aa: CASSFPTGFFYGYTF
cdr3_nt: TGTGCCAGCAGTTTTCCGACAGGGTTTTTCTATGGCTACACCTTC

v_call: TRBV7-9
clone_size: -
d_call: -
j_call: TRBJ2-5
cdr3_length: 13
cdr3_aa: CASSPISLQTQYF
cdr3_nt: TGTGCCAGCAGCCCCATAAGCTTACAGACCCAGTACTTC

v_call: TRBV10-3
clone_size: -
d_call: TRBD1
j_call: TRBJ1-2
cdr3_length: 16
cdr3_aa: CAISEMYGQGAYGYTF
cdr3_nt: TGTGCCATCAGTGAAATGTACGGACAGGGTGCCTATGGCTACACCTTC

v_call: TRBV28
clone_size: -
d_call: -
j_call: TRBJ1-5
cdr3_length: 15
cdr3_aa: CASSLSGSGNQPQHF
cdr3_nt: TGTGCCAGCAGTTTAAGTGGGTCGGGCAATCAGCCCCAGCATTTT

v_call: TRBV19
clone_size: few
d_call: TRBD2
j_call: TRBJ2-1
cdr3_length: 16
cdr3_aa: CASSMSAGGPGGEQFF
cdr3_nt: TGTGCCAGTAGTATGTCGGCGGGAGGGCCAGGCGGTGAGCAGTTCTTC